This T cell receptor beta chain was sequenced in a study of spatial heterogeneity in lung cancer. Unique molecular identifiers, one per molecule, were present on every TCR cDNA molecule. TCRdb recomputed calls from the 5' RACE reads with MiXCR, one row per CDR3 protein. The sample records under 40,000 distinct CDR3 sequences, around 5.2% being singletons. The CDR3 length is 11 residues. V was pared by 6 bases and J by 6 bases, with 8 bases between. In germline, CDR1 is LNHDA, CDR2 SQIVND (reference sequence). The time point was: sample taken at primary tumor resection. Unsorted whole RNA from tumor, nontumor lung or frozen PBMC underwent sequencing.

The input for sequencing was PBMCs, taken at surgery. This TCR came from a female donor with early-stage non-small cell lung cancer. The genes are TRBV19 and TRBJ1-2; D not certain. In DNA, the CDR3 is TGTGCCAGTAGCATTACGGATGGCTACACCTTC. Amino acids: CASSITDGYTF.